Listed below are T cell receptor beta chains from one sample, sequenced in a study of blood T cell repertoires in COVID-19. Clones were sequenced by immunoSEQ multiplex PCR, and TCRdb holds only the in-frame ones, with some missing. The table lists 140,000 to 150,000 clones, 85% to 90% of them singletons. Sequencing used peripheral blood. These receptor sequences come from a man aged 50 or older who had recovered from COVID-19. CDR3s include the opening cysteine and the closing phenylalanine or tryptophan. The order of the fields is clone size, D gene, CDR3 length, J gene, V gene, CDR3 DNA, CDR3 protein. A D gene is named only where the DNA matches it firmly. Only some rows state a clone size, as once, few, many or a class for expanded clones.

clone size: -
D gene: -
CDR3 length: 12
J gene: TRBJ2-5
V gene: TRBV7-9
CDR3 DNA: TGTGCCAGCATCTCGGACGGGGGTGCCCAGTACTTC
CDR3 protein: CASISDGGAQYF

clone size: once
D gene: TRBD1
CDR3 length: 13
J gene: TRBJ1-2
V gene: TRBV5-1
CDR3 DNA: TGCGCCAGCAGCCTGGGACAGACCTATGGCTACACCTTC
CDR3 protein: CASSLGQTYGYTF

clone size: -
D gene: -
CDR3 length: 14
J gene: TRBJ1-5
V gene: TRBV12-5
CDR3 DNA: TGTGCTAGTGGTTCCCAGGGGCCAGATCAGCCCCAGCATTTT
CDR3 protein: CASGSQGPDQPQHF

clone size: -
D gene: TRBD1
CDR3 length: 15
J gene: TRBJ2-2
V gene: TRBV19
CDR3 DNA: TGTGCCAGTTGCCGGGACAGGGTCGTCACCGGGGAGCTGTTTTTT
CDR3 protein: CASCRDRVVTGELFF

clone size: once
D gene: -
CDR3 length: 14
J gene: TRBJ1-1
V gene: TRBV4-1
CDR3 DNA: TGCGCCAGCAGCACAGCTCGGGGGATAGGTGAAGCTTTCTTT
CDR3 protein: CASSTARGIGEAFF

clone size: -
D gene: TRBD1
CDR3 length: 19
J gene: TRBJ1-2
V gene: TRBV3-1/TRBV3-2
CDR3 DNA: TGTGCCAGCAGCCAAGAATACGGTATCGGGGACAGGGTTCACTATGGCTACACCTTC
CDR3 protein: CASSQEYGIGDRVHYGYTF

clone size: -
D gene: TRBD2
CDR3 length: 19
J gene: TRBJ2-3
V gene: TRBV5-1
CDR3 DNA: TGCGCCAGCAGCTTGGGACTAGCGGGGGGCGTCATTCGCACAGATACGCAGTATTTT
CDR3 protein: CASSLGLAGGVIRTDTQYF

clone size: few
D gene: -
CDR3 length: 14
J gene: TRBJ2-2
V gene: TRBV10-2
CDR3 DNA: TGCGCCAGCAATAGTAACAGGGCTGGCGGGGAGCTGTTTTTT
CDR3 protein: CASNSNRAGGELFF

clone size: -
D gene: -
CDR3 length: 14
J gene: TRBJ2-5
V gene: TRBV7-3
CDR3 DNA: TGTGCCAGCAGCTTAGAAGGGGGTTTGGAGACCCAGTACTTC
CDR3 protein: CASSLEGGLETQYF

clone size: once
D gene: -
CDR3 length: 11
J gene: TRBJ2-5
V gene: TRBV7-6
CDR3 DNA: TGTGCCAGCAGCTCGGAAGAGACCCAGTACTTC
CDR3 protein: CASSSEETQYF

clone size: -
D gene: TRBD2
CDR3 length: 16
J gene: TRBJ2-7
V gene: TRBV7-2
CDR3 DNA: TGTGCCAGCAGCCGGGTACTAGCGGGGGGGCGGGACGAGCAGTACTTC
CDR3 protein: CASSRVLAGGRDEQYF

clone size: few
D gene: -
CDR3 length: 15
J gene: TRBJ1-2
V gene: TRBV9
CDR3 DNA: TGTGCCAGCAGCCCAATAGCTGGACAGAACTATGGCTACACCTTC
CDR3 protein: CASSPIAGQNYGYTF

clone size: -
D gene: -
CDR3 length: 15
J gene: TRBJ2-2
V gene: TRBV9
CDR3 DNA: TGTGCCAGCAGCCCCACACCGGTCGAGGCCGGGGAGCTGTTTTTT
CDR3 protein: CASSPTPVEAGELFF

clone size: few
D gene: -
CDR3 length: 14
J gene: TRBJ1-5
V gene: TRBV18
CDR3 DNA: TGTGCCAGCTCACCAGCAGGCGCAGGGCAGCCCCAGCATTTT
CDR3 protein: CASSPAGAGQPQHF

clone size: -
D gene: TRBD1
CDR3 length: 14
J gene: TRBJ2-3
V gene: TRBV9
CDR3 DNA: TGTGCCAGCAGCCAGGGGACAGACACAGATACGCAGTATTTT
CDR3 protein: CASSQGTDTDTQYF

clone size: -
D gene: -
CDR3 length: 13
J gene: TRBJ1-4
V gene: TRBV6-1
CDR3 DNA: TGTGCCAGCAGTGATCCAGGCCTTGAAAAACTGTTTTTT
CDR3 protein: CASSDPGLEKLFF

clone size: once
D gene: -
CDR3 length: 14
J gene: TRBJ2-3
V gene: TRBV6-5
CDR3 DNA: TGTGCCAGCAGCTTGAAAGGGAGCGCCGTTGGGCAGTATTTT
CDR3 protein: CASSLKGSAVGQYF

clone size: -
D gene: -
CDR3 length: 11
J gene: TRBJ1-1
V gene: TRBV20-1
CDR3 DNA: TGCAGTGCTAGAGGGAGTAATGAAGCTTTCTTT
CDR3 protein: CSARGSNEAFF

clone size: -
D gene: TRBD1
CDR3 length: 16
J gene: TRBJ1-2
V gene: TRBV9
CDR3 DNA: TGTGCCAGCAGCTCACCGACGGGACAGTTAGACTATGGCTACACCTTC
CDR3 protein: CASSSPTGQLDYGYTF

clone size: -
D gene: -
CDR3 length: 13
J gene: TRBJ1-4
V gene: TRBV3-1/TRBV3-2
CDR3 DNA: TGTGCCAGCAGCCTCCTTCCTAATGAAAAACTGTTTTTT
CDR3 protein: CASSLLPNEKLFF

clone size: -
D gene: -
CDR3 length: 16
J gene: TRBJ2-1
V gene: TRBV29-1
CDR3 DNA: TGCAGCGTTGAAGACCCCGGACACCGAAGGGCCAATGAGCAGTTCTTC
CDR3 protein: CSVEDPGHRRANEQFF

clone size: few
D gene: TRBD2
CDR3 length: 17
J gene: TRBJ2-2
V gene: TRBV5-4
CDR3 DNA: TGTGCCAGCAGCCCCCCAATAGCGGGGGGGGTCACCGGGGAGCTGTTTTTT
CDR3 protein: CASSPPIAGGVTGELFF

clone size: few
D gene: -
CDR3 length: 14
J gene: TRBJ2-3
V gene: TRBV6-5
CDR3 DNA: TGTGCCAGCAGTTACCAGGGCCCCACAGATACGCAGTATTTT
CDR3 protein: CASSYQGPTDTQYF

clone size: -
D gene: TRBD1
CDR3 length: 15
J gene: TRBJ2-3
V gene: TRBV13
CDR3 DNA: TGTGCCAGCAGCCCTTTAGGACAGGGAACAGATACGCAGTATTTT
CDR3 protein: CASSPLGQGTDTQYF

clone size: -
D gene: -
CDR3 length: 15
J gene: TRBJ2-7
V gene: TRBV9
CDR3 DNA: TGTGCCAGCAGCGTAGAAGGCGGGCACTCCTACGAGCAGTACTTC
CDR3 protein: CASSVEGGHSYEQYF

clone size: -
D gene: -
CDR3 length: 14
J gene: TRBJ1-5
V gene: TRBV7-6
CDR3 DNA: TGTGCCAGCAGCTTCGGGGGGCGAGAACAGCCCCAGCATTTT
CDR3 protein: CASSFGGREQPQHF

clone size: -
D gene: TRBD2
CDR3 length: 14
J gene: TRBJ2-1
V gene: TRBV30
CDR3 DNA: TGTGCCAGCCTTTCACCAACTAGCGGGGGTAAGCAGTTCTTC
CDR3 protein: CASLSPTSGGKQFF

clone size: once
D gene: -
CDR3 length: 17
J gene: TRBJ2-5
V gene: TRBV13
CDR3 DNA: TGTGCCAGCAGCTCCGCGGGTGGGGAAACGCCACAAGAGACCCAGTACTTC
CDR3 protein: CASSSAGGETPQETQYF

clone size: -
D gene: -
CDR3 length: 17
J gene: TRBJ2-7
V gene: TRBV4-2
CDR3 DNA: TGTGCCAGCAGCCAAGATATTCTCGGGAAGGGGGACTACGAGCAGTACTTC
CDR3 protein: CASSQDILGKGDYEQYF

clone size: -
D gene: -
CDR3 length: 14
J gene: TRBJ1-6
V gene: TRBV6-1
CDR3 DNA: TGTGCCAGCAGTGAAGTCGCGCCGTATTCACCCCTCCACTTT
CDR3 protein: CASSEVAPYSPLHF

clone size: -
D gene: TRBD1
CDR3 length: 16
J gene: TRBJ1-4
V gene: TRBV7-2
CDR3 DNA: TGTGCCAGCAACGACAGGGCGGTTAGGGCTAATGAAAAACTGTTTTTT
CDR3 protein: CASNDRAVRANEKLFF

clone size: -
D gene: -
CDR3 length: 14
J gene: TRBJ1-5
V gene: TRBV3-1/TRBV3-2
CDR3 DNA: TGTGCCAGCAGGAATGGGGGGAGCAATCAGCCCCAGCATTTT
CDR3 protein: CASRNGGSNQPQHF

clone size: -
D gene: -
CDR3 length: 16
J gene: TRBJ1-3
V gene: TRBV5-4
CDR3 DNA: TGTGCCAGCAGCCGAGACTTACAGGCGTCTGGAAACACCATATATTTT
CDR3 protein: CASSRDLQASGNTIYF

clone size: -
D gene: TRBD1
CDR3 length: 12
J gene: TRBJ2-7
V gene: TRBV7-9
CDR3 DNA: TGTGCCAGCAGCATCGACAGGGCAAAGCAGTACTTC
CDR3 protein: CASSIDRAKQYF

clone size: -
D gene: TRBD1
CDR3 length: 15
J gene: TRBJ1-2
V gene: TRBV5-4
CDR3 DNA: TGTGCCAGCAGCTCCGGGGACAGGGACTACTATGGCTACACCTTC
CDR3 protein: CASSSGDRDYYGYTF

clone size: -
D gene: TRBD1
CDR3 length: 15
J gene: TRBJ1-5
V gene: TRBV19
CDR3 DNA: TGTGCCAGCAAGATAGACAGGGGCTTCAATCAGCCCCAGCATTTT
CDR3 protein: CASKIDRGFNQPQHF

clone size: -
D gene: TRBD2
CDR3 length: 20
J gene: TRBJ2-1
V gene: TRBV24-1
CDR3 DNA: TGTGCCACCAGTGACCACGACTTACTAGCGGGGGGGCCTGGGTCAAATGAGCAGTTCTTC
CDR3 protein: CATSDHDLLAGGPGSNEQFF

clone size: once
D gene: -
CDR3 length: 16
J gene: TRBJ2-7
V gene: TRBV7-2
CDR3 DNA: TGTGCCAGCAGCTTAGATTCGGGACTCTCTAATCGGGAGCAGTACTTC
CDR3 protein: CASSLDSGLSNREQYF

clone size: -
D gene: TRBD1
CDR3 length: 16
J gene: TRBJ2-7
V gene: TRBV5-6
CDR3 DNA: TGTGCCAGCAGCTTGGCGGTACAGGGGAGCTCCTACGAGCAGTACTTC
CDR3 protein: CASSLAVQGSSYEQYF

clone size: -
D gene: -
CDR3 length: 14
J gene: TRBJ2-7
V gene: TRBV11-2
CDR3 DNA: TGTGCCAGCAGTACCACAGGGAACTCCTACGAGCAGTACTTC
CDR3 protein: CASSTTGNSYEQYF

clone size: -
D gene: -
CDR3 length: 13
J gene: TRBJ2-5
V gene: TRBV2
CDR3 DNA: TGTGCCAGCAGTGAAGGCCAGCAAGAGACCCAGTACTTC
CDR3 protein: CASSEGQQETQYF

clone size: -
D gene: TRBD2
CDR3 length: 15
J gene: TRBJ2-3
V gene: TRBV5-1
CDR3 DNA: TGCGCCAGCAGCTTACTAGCGGGGGGCACAGATACGCAGTATTTT
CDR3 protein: CASSLLAGGTDTQYF

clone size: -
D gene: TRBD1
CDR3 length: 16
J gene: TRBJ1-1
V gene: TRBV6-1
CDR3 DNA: TGTGCCAGCAGTGATTACAGGGGGGGGGTTGGTACTGAAGCTTTCTTT
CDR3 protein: CASSDYRGGVGTEAFF

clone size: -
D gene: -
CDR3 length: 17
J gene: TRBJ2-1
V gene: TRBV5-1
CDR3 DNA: TGCGCCAGCAGTCAAAATACTAGGGTAAGCTCCTACAATGAGCAGTTCTTC
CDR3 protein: CASSQNTRVSSYNEQFF

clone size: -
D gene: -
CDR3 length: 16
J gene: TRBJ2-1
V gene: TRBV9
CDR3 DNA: TGTGCCAGCAGCGTAGCAGACAGGACGGAGTTCGATGAGCAGTTCTTC
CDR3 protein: CASSVADRTEFDEQFF

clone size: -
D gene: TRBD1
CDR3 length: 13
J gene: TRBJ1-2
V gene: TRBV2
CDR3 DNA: TGTGCCAGCAGGGGACAGGGGGCTTTAGGCTACACCTTC
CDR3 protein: CASRGQGALGYTF

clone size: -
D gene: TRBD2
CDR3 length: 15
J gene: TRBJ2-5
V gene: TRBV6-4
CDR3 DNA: TGTGCCAGCAGTCGGACTAGCGGGGGCCAAGAGACCCAGTACTTC
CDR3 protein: CASSRTSGGQETQYF

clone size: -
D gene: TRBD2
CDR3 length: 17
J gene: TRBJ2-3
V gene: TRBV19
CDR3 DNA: TGTGCCAGTACCTCCTCGGGGAGGGACTATCGCACAGATACGCAGTATTTT
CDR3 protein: CASTSSGRDYRTDTQYF

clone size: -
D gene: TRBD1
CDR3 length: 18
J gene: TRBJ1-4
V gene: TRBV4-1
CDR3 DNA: TGCGCCAGCAGCCAAGACCCTCCCAGGGGGCGGGGGAATGAAAAACTGTTTTTT
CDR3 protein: CASSQDPPRGRGNEKLFF

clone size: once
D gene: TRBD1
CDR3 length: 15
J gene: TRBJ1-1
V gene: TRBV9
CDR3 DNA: TGTGCCAGCAGCTCGGGGGACAGGGTGAACACTGAAGCTTTCTTT
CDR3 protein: CASSSGDRVNTEAFF

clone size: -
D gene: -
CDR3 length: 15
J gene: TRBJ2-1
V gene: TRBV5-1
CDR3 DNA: TGCGCCAGCAGCTTTGTTGGGGGGACCCACAATGAGCAGTTCTTC
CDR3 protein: CASSFVGGTHNEQFF

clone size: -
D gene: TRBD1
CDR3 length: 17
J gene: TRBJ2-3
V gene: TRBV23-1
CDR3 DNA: TGCGCCAGCAGTCCCGAAGGAACAGGGGAAAACACAGATACGCAGTATTTT
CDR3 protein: CASSPEGTGENTDTQYF